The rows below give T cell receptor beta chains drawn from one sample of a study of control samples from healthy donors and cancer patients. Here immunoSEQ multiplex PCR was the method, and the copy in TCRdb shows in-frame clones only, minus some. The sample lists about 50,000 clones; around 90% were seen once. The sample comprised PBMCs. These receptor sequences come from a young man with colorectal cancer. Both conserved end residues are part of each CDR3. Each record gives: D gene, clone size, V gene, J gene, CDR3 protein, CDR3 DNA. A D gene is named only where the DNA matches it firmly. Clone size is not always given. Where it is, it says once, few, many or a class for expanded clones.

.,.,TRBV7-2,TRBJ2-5,CASSLEGGRWETQYF,TGTGCCAGCAGCTTAGAGGGGGGACGTTGGGAGACCCAGTACTTC
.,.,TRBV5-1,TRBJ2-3,CASSPQLRGSTDTQYF,TGCGCCAGCAGCCCCCAGCTTAGGGGTAGCACAGATACGCAGTATTTT
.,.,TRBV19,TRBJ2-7,CASSIGAGVYEQYF,TGTGCCAGTAGTATAGGGGCAGGCGTCTACGAGCAGTACTTC
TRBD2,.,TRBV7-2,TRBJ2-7,CASSSLTSGVRGSYEQYF,TGTGCCAGCAGCTCCCTGACTAGCGGGGTCCGGGGCTCCTACGAGCAGTACTTC
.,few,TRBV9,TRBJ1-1,CASSVERSTEAFF,TGTGCCAGCAGCGTAGAGAGAAGCACTGAAGCTTTCTTT
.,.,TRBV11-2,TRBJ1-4,CASSQELDRNEKLFF,TGTGCCAGCAGCCAGGAGTTGGACCGTAATGAAAAACTGTTTTTT
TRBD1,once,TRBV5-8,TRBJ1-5,CASSFIQGFSNQPQHF,TGTGCCAGCAGCTTTATACAGGGGTTTAGCAATCAGCCCCAGCATTTT
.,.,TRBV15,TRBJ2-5,CATSRDQSTGQETQYF,TGTGCCACCAGCAGAGATCAATCGACAGGCCAAGAGACCCAGTACTTC
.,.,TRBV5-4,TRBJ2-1,CASSLVRGSYNEQFF,TGTGCCAGCAGCTTGGTTCGGGGGAGCTACAATGAGCAGTTCTTC
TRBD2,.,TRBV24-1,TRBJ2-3,CATSDSAAGGLDTQYF,TGTGCCACCAGTGACTCCGCAGCGGGGGGTTTAGATACGCAGTATTTT
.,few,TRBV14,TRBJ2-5,CASRARGLEGETQYF,TGTGCCAGCAGGGCAAGGGGACTTGAGGGAGAGACCCAGTACTTC
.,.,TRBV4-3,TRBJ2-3,CASSYGDTQYF,TGCGCCAGCAGCTACGGTGATACGCAGTATTTT
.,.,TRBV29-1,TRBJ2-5,CSVVKGLVETQYF,TGCAGCGTTGTGAAGGGGCTGGTAGAGACCCAGTACTTC
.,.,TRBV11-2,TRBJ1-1,CASSRLRDGETFF,TGTGCCAGCAGCCGACTCCGGGACGGCGAAACTTTCTTT
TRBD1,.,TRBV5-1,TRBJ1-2,CASNLYTGQANYGYTF,TGCGCCAGCAACCTTTACACGGGACAGGCGAACTATGGCTACACCTTC